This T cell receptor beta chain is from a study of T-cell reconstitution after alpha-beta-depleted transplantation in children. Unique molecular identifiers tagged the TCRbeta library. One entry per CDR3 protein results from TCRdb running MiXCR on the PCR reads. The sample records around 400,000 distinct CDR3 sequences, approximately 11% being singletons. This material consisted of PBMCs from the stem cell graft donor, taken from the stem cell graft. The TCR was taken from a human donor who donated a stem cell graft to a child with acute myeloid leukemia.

CDR3 region: CSAGDTGANTEAFF. CDR3 coding DNA: TGCAGTGCTGGGGATACAGGGGCGAACACTGAAGCTTTCTTT. The rearrangement links TRBV20-1 to TRBJ1-1; 7 positions match TRBD1. The germline V gene has CDR1 DFQATT and CDR2 SNEGSKA (reference sequence). This CDR3 spans 14 amino acids. V shed 5 bases and J 1 base; nucleotides not matched to a gene: 7.